These 11 T cell receptor beta chains share one sample of origin, sequenced in a study of blood T cell repertoires in COVID-19 (dated by TCRdb to about 2020). Library preparation used the immunoSEQ multiplex PCR assay. TCRdb took over this immuneACCESS table, retaining in-frame rearrangements with V and J assigned. Such tables are incomplete; in checked studies, under half of the missing clones stem from an unresolved V gene, and the remainder is unexplained. The sample table lists about 240,000 clones, more than 75% of them with a count of one. 5.5% to 7.5% of the sample rests with the top ten. The sample consisted of peripheral blood. The receptors here all came from a woman aged 70 to 79 with active or convalescent COVID-19.

The chain combines TRBV6-5 with TRBJ2-2, with D possibly TRBD2 on 7 matching bases. This CDR3 contains 14 residues. V was pared by 6 bases and J by 7 bases, with 15 bases between. Germline CDR1 and CDR2: MNHEY and SVGAGI. CDR3 nucleotide sequence: TGTGCCAGCAGCGAGGGGGGGGCATTCGGGGAGCTGTTTTTT. Its protein product is CASSEGGAFGELFF.

The rearrangement joins TRBV7-6 to TRBJ2-6; D perhaps matches TRBD2 (5 bases). The CDR3 runs 16 residues. Trimming pared 4 bases from V and 0 bases from J, leaving 10 bases between. Germline assignment: CDR1 SGHVS and CDR2 FNYEAQ. The CDR3 sequence is CASSSGGDSGANVLTF. In nucleotides, the CDR3 is TGTGCCAGCAGCTCTGGAGGCGACTCTGGGGCCAACGTCCTGACTTTC.

The chain employs TRBV29-1 and TRBJ2-7; no reliable D call. This CDR3 comprises 11 residues. The V gene's germline CDR1 is SQVTM and CDR2 ANQGSEA. V was cut by 4 bases and J by 4 bases, with 8 bases left in between. The CDR3 reads CSVAAAYEQYF. CDR3 DNA sequence: TGCAGCGTTGCGGCGGCATACGAGCAGTACTTC.

The genes are TRBV14 and TRBJ1-1; no reliable D call. V was cut by 8 bases and J by 8 bases, with 21 bases left in between. This CDR3 spans 14 amino acids. Germline V lookup: CDR1 SGHDN, CDR2 FVKESK. CDR3 DNA: TGTGCCAGCTCTTCCGGGCAGCCGGGGTGGGAAGCTTTCTTT. As protein: CASSSGQPGWEAFF.

This clone has only one observation. The V and J genes are TRBV5-1 and TRBJ2-1; perhaps TRBD2 as D (6 bases). Germline values: CDR1 SGHRS, CDR2 YFSETQ. V dropped 3 bases and J dropped 7 bases, with 11 bases sitting between them. The CDR3 consists of 13 residues. This CDR3 is CASSSSGENEQFF. For the CDR3, the DNA is TGCGCCAGCAGCTCCTCGGGGGAGAATGAGCAGTTCTTC.

This chain joins TRBV28 and TRBJ2-7; no clear D gene. V gave up 3 bases and J gave up 5 bases, with 8 bases separating them. Germline V gene sequence: CDR1 MDHEN, CDR2 SYDVKM. The CDR3 consists of 12 residues. The CDR3 protein is CASSLRQNEQYF. CDR3 sequence (DNA): TGTGCCAGCAGTTTGAGGCAGAACGAGCAGTACTTC.

V gene TRBV24-1 combines with J gene TRBJ2-3, with D perhaps TRBD2 (7 bases). The CDR3 contains 15 residues. Trimming shortened V by 6 bases and J by 0 bases, and 12 bases separated the two germline ends. Germline assignment: CDR1 KGHDR and CDR2 SFDVKD. The CDR3 protein is CATSQRGGSTDTQYF. In nucleotides, the CDR3 is TGTGCCACCAGTCAAAGGGGGGGGAGCACAGATACGCAGTATTTT.

This sequence joins TRBV3-1 (or the pseudogene TRBV3-2) and TRBJ2-5; D gene uncertain. Trimming left V 2 bases short and J 5 bases short, with 15 bases between. Germline V gene sequence: CDR1 LGHDT, CDR2 YNNKEL (reference sequence). This CDR3 spans 15 amino acids. The CDR3 loop is CASSQLSTERETQYF. In DNA, the CDR3 is TGTGCCAGCAGCCAACTGAGCACAGAAAGGGAGACCCAGTACTTC.

The chain is built from TRBV2 and TRBJ1-2; 10 nucleotides align to TRBD1. Germline V gene data show CDR1 as SNHLY and CDR2 as FYNNEI. The V segment lost 6 bases and the J segment 13 bases; nucleotides outside the gene matches: 11. The CDR3 contains 13 residues. The CDR3 nucleotides are TGTGCCAGCAGCCCTGGGACAGGGGACCGTACCACCTTC. The encoded protein is CASSPGTGDRTTF.

This clone was counted once. The chain is built from TRBV4-3 and TRBJ2-3; TRBD2 is a possible D gene (6 bases). The CDR3 contains 15 residues. Trimming took 3 bases from V and 2 from J, leaving 12 bases between them. Per germline, CDR1 LGHNA and CDR2 YSLEER. The CDR3 sequence: CASSHFRDSTDTQYF. In DNA form, the CDR3 reads TGCGCCAGCAGCCACTTCCGGGACTCCACAGATACGCAGTATTTT.

This chain links TRBV15 with TRBJ1-1; D might be TRBD1 (5 bases). The germline V gene has CDR1 LNHNV and CDR2 YYDKDF (reference sequence). The CDR3 runs 14 residues. V was cut by 1 base and J by 1 base, with 7 bases left in between. DNA of the CDR3: TGTGCCACCAGCAGAGGACAGACGAACACTGAAGCTTTCTTT. As protein: CATSRGQTNTEAFF.